This record concerns one T cell receptor beta chain sequence. The data originate from a study of T cell changes during pregnancy in multiple sclerosis. After removal of 3 bases from V and 0 bases from J, the junction contained 1 base not matched to a gene. Germline V lookup: CDR1 SNHLY, CDR2 FYNNEI. The CDR3 totals 16 residues. Some clones are missing from TCRdb's copy, which holds only in-frame ones; the method was immunoSEQ multiplex PCR. The table has approximately 30,000 clones, 85% to 95% seen once. The sample consisted of CD4+ T cells from peripheral blood mononuclear cells, taken after pregnancy. The chain couples TRBV2 to TRBJ2-6, with 8 positions matching TRBD1. The sequence was obtained from a female donor with multiple sclerosis, enrolled in a pregnancy study. The chain's CDR3 is CASSDTGGSGANVLTF. CDR3 DNA: TGTGCCAGCAGTGATACAGGGGGCTCTGGGGCCAACGTCCTGACTTTC.